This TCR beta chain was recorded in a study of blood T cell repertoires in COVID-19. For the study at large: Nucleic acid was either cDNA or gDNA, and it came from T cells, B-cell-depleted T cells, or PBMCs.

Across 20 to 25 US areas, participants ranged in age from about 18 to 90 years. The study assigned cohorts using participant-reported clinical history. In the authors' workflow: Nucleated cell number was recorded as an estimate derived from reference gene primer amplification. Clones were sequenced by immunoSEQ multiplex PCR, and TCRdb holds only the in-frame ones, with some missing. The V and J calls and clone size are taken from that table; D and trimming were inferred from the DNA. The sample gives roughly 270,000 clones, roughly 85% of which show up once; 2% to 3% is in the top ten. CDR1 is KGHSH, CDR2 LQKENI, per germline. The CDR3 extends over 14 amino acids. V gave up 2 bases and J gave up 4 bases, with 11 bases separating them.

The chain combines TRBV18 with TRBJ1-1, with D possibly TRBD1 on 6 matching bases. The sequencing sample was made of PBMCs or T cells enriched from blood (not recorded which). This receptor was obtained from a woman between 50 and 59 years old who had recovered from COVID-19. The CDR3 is CASSPNRDVTEAFF. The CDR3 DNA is TGTGCCAGCTCACCAAACAGGGATGTCACTGAAGCTTTCTTT.